Each of the 13 T cell receptor beta chains below was sequenced from the same sample in a study of T cell responses to AZD1222 COVID-19 vaccine. The protocol was immunoSEQ multiplex PCR, while the TCRdb copy is restricted to in-frame clones and leaves out a portion. The table shows roughly 120,000 clones, with 88% occurring only once. The sequences come from peripheral blood, collected on day 0 of AZD1222 vaccination. The receptors derive from an adult in good health.

V gene TRBV5-1 combines with J gene TRBJ2-2; D not certain. V was trimmed by 4 bases and J by 5 bases, leaving 15 bases between them. Germline CDR1 reads SGHRS; CDR2 reads YFSETQ. The CDR3 runs to 15 residues. The CDR3 DNA is TGCGCCAGCAGCACCCGAAGTGACCCAACCGGGGAGCTGTTTTTT. This translates into CASSTRSDPTGELFF.

In regard to this clone: One end of the junction fails to match germline, which may point to a read error. The CDR3 nucleotides are TGTGCCAGCAGTTACCATGGACACGGCCACTTC. It encodes CASSYHGHGHF. J is TRBJ1-2 and V is TRBV6-2 or TRBV6-3; tentatively, D is TRBD1 (5 bases). This CDR3 is 11 amino acids long. The germline CDR1 and CDR2 sequences are MNHEY and SVGEGT.

Only a few counts were recorded for this clone. The chain is built from TRBV10-3 and TRBJ1-6; 8 bases line up with TRBD1. This CDR3 comprises 14 residues. CDR1 is ENHRY and CDR2 is SYGVKD in the germline V gene. Trimming removed 4 bases from V and 10 bases from J; junction bases left unmatched: 6. CDR3 coding DNA: TGTGCCATCAGTGTTAGTCAGGGGGCGTCACCCCTCCACTTT. Protein sequence: CAISVSQGASPLHF.

The gene calls are TRBV4-1 and TRBJ2-7, with D perhaps matching TRBD1 (6 bases). Trimming removed 8 bases at V and 3 bases at J, with 17 bases between. This CDR3 has 14 residues. Germline V gene lookup returns CDR1 MGHRA and CDR2 YSYEKL. This CDR3 is CASSPSGQIYEQYF. In DNA, the CDR3 is TGCGCCAGCTCCCCGTCGGGACAAATCTACGAGCAGTACTTC.

The rearrangement links TRBV5-1 to TRBJ2-3, with 7 bases aligning to TRBD2. Germline V gives CDR1 SGHRS, CDR2 YFSETQ. Unmatched junction bases numbered 6, after V lost 2 bases and J lost 6 bases. The CDR3 contains 14 residues. Written as DNA, the CDR3 is TGCGCCAGCAGCTTCAGCCTAGCGGAGGATACGCAGTATTTT. The encoded protein is CASSFSLAEDTQYF. The entire variable domain, with the rest obtained from reference TRBV5-1 and TRBJ2-3, is as follows: KAGVTQTPRYLIKTRGQQVTLSCSPISGHRSVSWYQQTPGQGLQFLFEYFSETQRNKGNFPGRFSGRQFSNSRSEMNVSTLELGDSALYLCASSFSLAEDTQYFGPGTRLTVL.

The rearrangement links TRBV6-5 to TRBJ1-6, with D unresolved. V was pared by 2 bases and J by 4 bases, with 12 bases between. CDR3 length equals 16 residues. CDR1 and CDR2 (germline): MNHEY, SVGAGI. CDR3 bases: TGTGCCAGCAGTTACGATAGGAGGACGTATAATTCACCCCTCCACTTT. Its protein is CASSYDRRTYNSPLHF.

This chain uses TRBV19 with TRBJ2-2; 8 bases agree with TRBD1. Germline V gene lookup returns CDR1 LNHDA and CDR2 SQIVND (reference sequence). The CDR3 runs to 15 residues. Trimming cost V 2 bases and J 6 bases; bases outside gene matches: 5. CDR3 DNA sequence: TGTGCCAGTAGTATAAGTCAGACAGGGGCCGGGGAGCTGTTTTTT. Its protein is CASSISQTGAGELFF. The full variable domain, rest sourced from reference TRBV19 and TRBJ2-2, is DGGITQSPKYLFRKEGQNVTLSCEQNLNHDAMYWYRQDPGQGLRLIYYSQIVNDFQKGDIAEGYSVSREKKESFPLTVTSAQKNPTAFYLCASSISQTGAGELFFGEGSRLTVL.

J is TRBJ1-1 and V is TRBV15; 7 nucleotides match TRBD1. Germline CDR1 reads LNHNV; CDR2 reads YYDKDF (reference sequence). V shed 3 bases, J shed 3 bases, and the junction held 1 base outside the gene matches. The CDR3 spans 13 residues. In nucleotides, the CDR3 is TGTGCCACCAGCAGGACAGGGCACACTGAAGCTTTCTTT. This sequence encodes CATSRTGHTEAFF.

In nucleotides, the CDR3 is TGTGCCAGCAGCCGGGGGGATACCGGGGAGCTGTTTTTT. The encoded protein is CASSRGDTGELFF. The chain uses TRBV7-2 and TRBJ2-2, with 7 nucleotides matching TRBD2. CDR1 and CDR2 (germline): SGHTA, FQGNSA. The CDR3 contains 13 residues. V gave up 5 bases and J gave up 5 bases; unmatched junction bases: 2.

This chain uses TRBV6-6 with TRBJ1-6; D unclear. Germline V gives CDR1 MNHNY, CDR2 SVGAGI (reference sequence). Trimming cost V 5 bases and J 6 bases, with 5 bases left between them. This CDR3 has 12 residues. The CDR3 nucleotides are TGTGCCAGCAGTCATTTTAATTCACCCCTCCACTTT. It yields the protein CASSHFNSPLHF.

This clone showed up just a few times. The chain recombines TRBV5-1 with TRBJ1-1, with D perhaps matching TRBD1 (5 bases). Germline lookup yields CDR1 SGHRS and CDR2 YFSETQ. The CDR3 is made up of 14 amino acids. Trimming took off 0 bases at V and 0 bases at J, with 6 bases between the two ends. CDR3 protein: CASSLGGMNTEAFF. DNA for the CDR3: TGCGCCAGCAGCTTGGGGGGGATGAACACTGAAGCTTTCTTT. The entire variable domain, with the rest obtained from reference TRBV5-1 and TRBJ1-1, is as follows: KAGVTQTPRYLIKTRGQQVTLSCSPISGHRSVSWYQQTPGQGLQFLFEYFSETQRNKGNFPGRFSGRQFSNSRSEMNVSTLELGDSALYLCASSLGGMNTEAFFGQGTRLTVV.

This chain connects TRBV19 to TRBJ1-5; D ambiguous. Trimming removed 6 bases from V and 4 bases from J, with 7 bases in between. CDR3 length: 12 residues. CDR1 is LNHDA, CDR2 SQIVND, per germline (reference sequence). CDR3 DNA: TGTGCCAGTAGCCCGGTTAATCAGCCCCAGCATTTT. Its protein is CASSPVNQPQHF.

This CDR3 reads CASSLVQGNTEAFF. The CDR3 bases are TGTGCCAGCAGCTTAGTACAGGGGAACACTGAAGCTTTCTTT. The chain employs TRBV7-2 and TRBJ1-1; D is perhaps TRBD1 (6 bases). V was cut by 1 base and J by 1 base, with 7 bases left in between. This CDR3 comprises 14 residues. CDR1 SGHTA and CDR2 FQGNSA come from the germline V gene.